Sequencing of this TCR beta chain was carried out in a study of CD8+ T cells in alopecia areata. Sequencing templates came from extracted RNA that was reverse transcribed into cDNA. Here immunoSEQ multiplex PCR was the method, and the copy in TCRdb shows in-frame clones only, minus some. This sample has 140,000 or so clones; approximately 56% occur once, and the top ten carry about 38%. This clone has more than one count but fewer than ten. What it recognizes is unknown. Study outcomes and limitations: Affected lesional scalp, above all in alopecia totalis/universalis, was more clonal than normal scalp.

Sequences were obtained from CD8+ T cells sorted from blood. The sequence derives from a human donor in good health.

CDR3 in amino acids: CASSSTGPGTQGNEQFF. CDR3 nucleotides: TGTGCCAGCAGCTCAACAGGGCCCGGGACTCAGGGTAATGAGCAGTTCTTC. The chain joins TRBV7-9 to TRBJ2-1; D possibly matches TRBD1 or TRBD2 (6 bases each). The CDR3 totals 17 residues. The V and J ends lost 4 bases and 7 bases respectively, with 23 bases between them. The germline CDR1 and CDR2 sequences are SEHNR and FQNEAQ (reference sequence).